This T cell receptor beta chain was captured in a study of T cells in Graves' hyperthyroidism and ophthalmopathy. Study results and caveats: A model of 13 V-J features distinguished ophthalmopathy from stable hyperthyroidism.

There were TCR beta CDR3 regions amplified from RNA transcripts. TCR CDR3 underwent first-round RT-PCR with the HTBI primer set. TCRdb processed the multiplex PCR reads anew with MiXCR; each CDR3 protein has one entry. The profile shows around 500,000 distinct CDR3 sequences, about 15% of them singletons. Uncontrolled infections, other autoimmune diseases, pregnancy or lactation led to exclusion of patients. For this clonotype: The antigen is not known.

The sequencing sample was made of blood. This receptor was identified in a woman in her thirties with Graves' ophthalmopathy.

The CDR3 DNA is TGCAGTGCTAGAGAACCAGGGGGAATGAACACTGAAGCTTTCTTT. This sequence encodes CSAREPGGMNTEAFF. The rearrangement links TRBV20-1 to TRBJ1-1; 7 bases map to TRBD1. The CDR3 has 15 amino acids. The V and J ends lost 0 bases and 0 bases, in that order; junction bases with no gene match: 4. Germline assignment: CDR1 DFQATT and CDR2 SNEGSKA (reference sequence).